This record concerns one T cell receptor beta chain sequence. It lacks a known antigen. It has no much larger one-base neighbor in the sample; base qualities were not kept. The data stem from a study of T-cell reconstitution after alpha-beta-depleted transplantation in children (TCRdb year 2016). About the full investigation: Using TCR repertoire profiling, the study quantitatively followed how T-cell immune reconstitution unfolded in children after TCRalphabeta/CD19-depleted allogeneic hematopoietic cell transplantation.

CDR1 and CDR2 are read off the germline V gene (reference sequence) as DFQATT and SNEGSKA. Trimming takes 3 bases from V and 6 bases from J, and the germline ends sit 14 bases apart. The CDR3 runs 14 residues from the cysteine to the phenylalanine. Only the CDR3 portion is preserved as DNA: 42 bases, with reading frame beginning at the first base. The library was obtained by PCR. Sequencing was performed on an Illumina HiSeq 2500. TCR library preparation used molecular barcoding, with unique molecular identifiers applied to normalize quantification of the TCRbeta repertoire. Using fastp at Q25 and MiXCR, TCRdb reprocessed the public reads and kept productive beta chains. Each CDR3 protein appears once, grouped with its most common genes and DNA. The sample table contains 250,000 to 300,000 distinct CDR3 sequences; only one count was recorded for 9.9% of them. The leading ten clones occupy roughly 9.1% of the sample.

Rearrangement joined TRBV20-1 to TRBJ2-2; tentative D gene TRBD1, with 7 bases matching. The sample was PBMCs from the stem cell graft donor, taken from the stem cell graft. The TCR sequence derives from a human donor who donated a stem cell graft to a child with SCID. The DNA sequence reads TGCAGTGCTAGGTCAGGGGGGTCGGCCGGGGAGCTGTTTTTT. It specifies CSARSGGSAGELFF.